A selection of T cell receptor beta chains follows, all from one sample in a study of T cell responses to AZD1222 COVID-19 vaccine. Libraries were prepared by immunoSEQ multiplex PCR; TCRdb keeps only in-frame clonotypes and omits some of them. This table has 140,000 or so clones, roughly 92% appearing once. The specimen comprised peripheral blood, sampled 28 days after the second AZD1222 dose. Every receptor here comes from an adult who received the AZD1222 COVID-19 vaccine. The CDR3 runs from the conserved cysteine through the conserved F or W. The D gene is left open where the match is weak. The size of a clone is reported for some rows only, either as once, few or many, or as a class for expanded clones.

D: .
V: TRBV9
J: TRBJ1-6
size: .
DNA: TGTGCCAGCAGCCTGAGACAGGCGAATTCACCCCTCCACTTT
CDR3: CASSLRQANSPLHF

D: .
V: TRBV6-2/TRBV6-3
J: TRBJ2-7
size: .
DNA: TGTGCCAGCAGTTACCGTTACTACGAGCAGTACTTC
CDR3: CASSYRYYEQYF

D: TRBD1
V: TRBV4-2
J: TRBJ1-1
size: few
DNA: TGTGCCAGCAGCCAAATGGGGACAGGAGCTTTCTTT
CDR3: CASSQMGTGAFF

D: .
V: TRBV4-3
J: TRBJ1-2
size: .
DNA: TGCGCCAGCAGCCATGTTACTGGTGGCTACACCTTC
CDR3: CASSHVTGGYTF

D: TRBD2
V: TRBV19
J: TRBJ2-7
size: .
DNA: TGTGCCAGTACCCCAACTCGGACTAGCTCCTACGAGCAGTACTTC
CDR3: CASTPTRTSSYEQYF

D: .
V: TRBV7-2
J: TRBJ1-1
size: .
DNA: TGTGCCAGCAGCTCGGCCATGTTTTCGAACACTGAAGCTTTCTTT
CDR3: CASSSAMFSNTEAFF

D: .
V: TRBV6-2/TRBV6-3
J: TRBJ2-1
size: .
DNA: TGTGCCAGCAGTTACTCGGGGACTCTGAGGCGGTTCTTC
CDR3: CASSYSGTLRRFF

D: .
V: TRBV18
J: TRBJ2-7
size: .
DNA: TGTGCCAGCTCACCAATGGGGATCCACGAGCAGTACTTC
CDR3: CASSPMGIHEQYF

D: TRBD2
V: TRBV5-4
J: TRBJ2-1
size: few
DNA: TGTGCCAGCAGCTTCGAGCGGGGGAATGAGCAGTTCTTC
CDR3: CASSFERGNEQFF

D: TRBD1
V: TRBV5-1
J: TRBJ1-4
size: once
DNA: TGCGCCAGCAGCAGCGACACAGGGGTCGCAGGTGAAAAACTGTTTTTT
CDR3: CASSSDTGVAGEKLFF

D: .
V: TRBV15
J: TRBJ1-3
size: .
DNA: TGTGCCACCAGCAGACCCCCGACAGGAAATGCTGGAAACACCATATATTTT
CDR3: CATSRPPTGNAGNTIYF

D: .
V: TRBV3-1/TRBV3-2
J: TRBJ2-5
size: once
DNA: TGTGCCAGCAGCCCCCTTGGGCGGTGGGAAGAGACCCAGTACTTC
CDR3: CASSPLGRWEETQYF

D: .
V: TRBV12-3/TRBV12-4
J: TRBJ1-6
size: once
DNA: TGTGCCAGCAGTTTACGTGCGTGGTCACCCCTCCACTTT
CDR3: CASSLRAWSPLHF

D: .
V: TRBV9
J: TRBJ1-2
size: .
DNA: TGTGCCAGCAGCGCCGCGAACGGCTACACCTTC
CDR3: CASSAANGYTF

D: .
V: TRBV7-2
J: TRBJ1-2
size: .
DNA: TGTGCCAGCAGCTTAGTGATAGGGGAGGCCTATGGCTACACCTTC
CDR3: CASSLVIGEAYGYTF

D: TRBD1
V: TRBV19
J: TRBJ2-5
size: .
DNA: TGTGCCAGTAGTATAGCAGGGGGCTCCCAAGAGACCCAGTACTTC
CDR3: CASSIAGGSQETQYF

D: .
V: TRBV5-1
J: TRBJ1-4
size: once
DNA: TGCGCCAGCAGCTTCTGGGCTCCGCGGGCTAATGAAAAACTGTTTTTT
CDR3: CASSFWAPRANEKLFF

D: TRBD2
V: TRBV19
J: TRBJ2-7
size: .
DNA: TGTGCCAGTAGTCGGACTAGCGGGAGTACATACGAGCAGTACTTC
CDR3: CASSRTSGSTYEQYF

D: .
V: TRBV9
J: TRBJ2-1
size: .
DNA: TGTGCCAGCAGCTCCCATCAGAGGCGGGGGCCCTACAATGAGCAGTTCTTC
CDR3: CASSSHQRRGPYNEQFF

D: TRBD1
V: TRBV6-5
J: TRBJ1-1
size: .
DNA: TGTGCCAGCAGTTACGGCAGGGGGGACACTGAAGCTTTCTTT
CDR3: CASSYGRGDTEAFF

D: .
V: TRBV2
J: TRBJ1-3
size: .
DNA: TGTGCCAGCAGTGAACCAGGGTCAAGAAACACCATATATTTT
CDR3: CASSEPGSRNTIYF

D: .
V: TRBV15
J: TRBJ1-6
size: .
DNA: TGTGCCACCAGCAATCAGGAACTCTCCTATAATTCACCCCTCCACTTT
CDR3: CATSNQELSYNSPLHF

D: TRBD2
V: TRBV14
J: TRBJ2-7
size: .
DNA: TGTGCCAGCAGCCAAGCCTGGGGGACTAGCGGGGGGCCTACCTACGAGCAGTACTTC
CDR3: CASSQAWGTSGGPTYEQYF

D: TRBD1
V: TRBV10-3
J: TRBJ1-6
size: .
DNA: TGTGCCATCAGGGGGACAGGGGGAAATAATTCACCCCTCCACTTT
CDR3: CAIRGTGGNNSPLHF

D: .
V: TRBV15
J: TRBJ1-5
size: few
DNA: TGTGCCACCAGCAGAGGGGCCCAGGGAGGTATCAATCAGCCCCAGCATTTT
CDR3: CATSRGAQGGINQPQHF

D: .
V: TRBV28
J: TRBJ2-7
size: .
DNA: TGTGCCAGCAGTCTATACGTTGTCGAGCAGTACTTC
CDR3: CASSLYVVEQYF

D: .
V: TRBV7-9
J: TRBJ2-1
size: .
DNA: TGTGCCAGCAGCTTTATTAGGCCTCCTCGAGAGAGTGAGCAGTTCTTC
CDR3: CASSFIRPPRESEQFF

D: .
V: TRBV5-1
J: TRBJ2-2
size: .
DNA: TGCGCCAGCAGCTTTCAGGGAGACACCGGGGAGCTGTTTTTT
CDR3: CASSFQGDTGELFF

D: .
V: TRBV5-1
J: TRBJ2-1
size: .
DNA: TGCGCCAGCAGCGGTCAGGATGTATCCTACAATGAGCAGTTCTTC
CDR3: CASSGQDVSYNEQFF

D: TRBD2
V: TRBV11-3
J: TRBJ2-7
size: .
DNA: TGTGCCAGCAGCCGGGGGGGGTACGAGCAGTACTTC
CDR3: CASSRGGYEQYF

D: .
V: TRBV4-3
J: TRBJ2-3
size: .
DNA: TGCGCCAGCAGCCAAGAGGGGCTCGGGCTCCTCGGTGCAGATACGCAGTATTTT
CDR3: CASSQEGLGLLGADTQYF

D: .
V: TRBV7-6
J: TRBJ1-4
size: .
DNA: TGTGCCAGCAGCCCACGGCTTTATGAAAAACTGTTTTTT
CDR3: CASSPRLYEKLFF

D: .
V: TRBV6-6
J: TRBJ1-3
size: .
DNA: TGTGCCAGCAGTTCTTATTCAGGAAACACCATATATTTT
CDR3: CASSSYSGNTIYF

D: .
V: TRBV4-1
J: TRBJ2-2
size: .
DNA: TGCGCCAGCAGCGGTCCCAAGGGAGTTATAGGGCCCGGGGAGCTGTTTTTT
CDR3: CASSGPKGVIGPGELFF

D: .
V: TRBV6-2/TRBV6-3
J: TRBJ2-5
size: .
DNA: TGTGCCAGCAGTTACTCGATAATGACGTTAGAACTCGAGACCCAGTACTTC
CDR3: CASSYSIMTLELETQYF

D: TRBD1
V: TRBV24-1
J: TRBJ2-2
size: .
DNA: TGTGCCACCAGTGATTTAGCCGGGACAGGGGACACCGGGGAGCTGTTTTTT
CDR3: CATSDLAGTGDTGELFF

D: .
V: TRBV5-4
J: TRBJ2-1
size: .
DNA: TGTGCCAGCAGCCAGGGGGGAAGCGGGAGCCATGAGCAGTTCTTC
CDR3: CASSQGGSGSHEQFF

D: TRBD2
V: TRBV9
J: TRBJ2-1
size: .
DNA: TGTGCCAGCAGCGTTATGGCTAGCGGATACAATGAGCAGTTCTTC
CDR3: CASSVMASGYNEQFF

D: .
V: TRBV12-3/TRBV12-4
J: TRBJ1-1
size: .
DNA: TGTGCCAGCAGCCCCCGGTTAACTGAAGCTTTCTTT
CDR3: CASSPRLTEAFF

D: TRBD1
V: TRBV7-9
J: TRBJ2-5
size: .
DNA: TGTGCCAGCAGCCCCCGGGACAGGGGGCTTGAGACCCAGTACTTC
CDR3: CASSPRDRGLETQYF

D: .
V: TRBV7-2
J: TRBJ2-5
size: .
DNA: TGTGCCAGCAGCTTATGGGGCGAGACCCAGTACTTC
CDR3: CASSLWGETQYF

D: TRBD1
V: TRBV7-2
J: TRBJ2-3
size: .
DNA: TGTGCCAGCAGCTCCCGGACAGGGGTGACAGATACGCAGTATTTT
CDR3: CASSSRTGVTDTQYF